The next 6 T cell receptor beta chains were all read from a single sample in a study of human T cells and chemical hapten exposure. Each CDR3 protein is one row after TCRdb ran MiXCR on the 5' RACE reads. The repertoire has more than 60,000 distinct CDR3 sequences, roughly 15% of them found once; the top ten carry nearly 7%. Unfractionated whole blood was the source of the extracted total RNA. All receptors come from a female donor in good health.

This chain joins TRBV28 and TRBJ1-1; the D gene is possibly TRBD1 (5 bases). The CDR3 sequence is 12 residues long. Trimming removed 6 bases at V and 6 bases at J, with 11 bases between. The germline CDR1 and CDR2 sequences are MDHEN and SYDVKM. The CDR3 spells CASSHDSSEAFF. In DNA form, the CDR3 reads TGTGCCAGCAGCCATGACAGTTCTGAAGCTTTCTTT.

In its sample, this clonotype was seen a few times. The chain combines TRBV6-1 with TRBJ2-7; tentatively, D is TRBD1 (6 bases). The CDR3 contains 14 residues. V gave up 7 bases and J gave up 1 base, with 14 bases separating them. Germline values: CDR1 MNHNS, CDR2 SASEGT. The CDR3 bases are TGTGCCAGCACTCTGGAGGACAGTTCCTACGAGCAGTACTTC. This translates into CASTLEDSSYEQYF.

A few counts support this clonotype. This chain joins TRBV4-1 and TRBJ1-1; D is possibly TRBD1 (5 bases). The CDR3 runs to 16 residues. Germline assignment: CDR1 MGHRA and CDR2 YSYEKL. V was cut by 4 bases and J by 1 base, with 16 bases left in between. CDR3 amino acids: CASSPGMNPENTEAFF. Written as DNA, the CDR3 is TGCGCCAGCAGCCCAGGGATGAACCCTGAGAACACTGAAGCTTTCTTT.

This clonotype was detected only a few times. The rearrangement links TRBV18 to TRBJ2-2; 7 bases agree with TRBD1. This CDR3 is built from 15 residues. Germline assignment: CDR1 KGHSH and CDR2 LQKENI. V shed 5 bases, J shed 5 bases, and the junction held 8 bases outside the gene matches. The CDR3 nucleotides read TGTGCCAGCTCAATCCGACAGGGTGAAACCGGGGAGCTGTTTTTT. Translation: CASSIRQGETGELFF.

The chain couples TRBV2 to TRBJ2-1; no clear D gene. Trimming pared 8 bases from V and 4 bases from J, leaving 6 bases between. This CDR3 comprises 11 residues. Germline values: CDR1 SNHLY, CDR2 FYNNEI. The CDR3 DNA follows: TGTGCCAGCGTCTATTACAATGAGCAGTTCTTC. This translates into CASVYYNEQFF.

The CDR3 loop is CASSLGFDAGELFF. In DNA form, the CDR3 reads TGTGCCAGCAGCTTAGGGTTTGACGCCGGGGAGCTGTTTTTT. V is TRBV11-2 and J is TRBJ2-2; D is unresolved. Between the trimmed V and J ends, which lost 1 base and 6 bases, there was a span of 9 bases. Germline CDR1 reads SGHAT; CDR2 reads FQNNGV. The CDR3 covers 14 residues.